What follows are 20 T cell receptor beta chains derived from one specimen sequenced in a study of blood T cell repertoires in COVID-19. Some clones are missing from TCRdb's copy, which holds only in-frame ones; the method was immunoSEQ multiplex PCR. The sample includes 150,000 to 200,000 clones, about 77% seen only once; the top ten take under 3.5%. Sequencing used peripheral blood. The receptors originated from a woman older than 75 with active or convalescent COVID-19.

This chain uses TRBV2 with TRBJ1-5; 12 nucleotides align to TRBD1. This CDR3 comprises 15 residues. Trimming at V came to 3 bases and at J to 6 bases, leaving 3 bases not matched to a gene. The V gene's germline CDR1 is SNHLY and CDR2 FYNNEI. The CDR3 region has the DNA TGTGCCAGCAGTGATGGGACAGGGGGCAGTCAGCCCCAGCATTTT. Translated, it gives CASSDGTGGSQPQHF. The full variable domain, its missing parts supplied by reference TRBV2 and TRBJ1-5, is EPEVTQTPSHQVTQMGQEVILRCVPISNHLYFYWYRQILGQKVEFLVSFYNNEISEKSEIFDDQFSVERPDGSNFTLKIRSTKLEDSAMYFCASSDGTGGSQPQHFGDGTRLSIL.

This rearrangement joins TRBV15 to TRBJ2-6; 8 bases line up with TRBD1. The CDR3 has 16 residues. V shed 8 bases and J 1 base; nucleotides not matched to a gene: 7. CDR1 and CDR2 (germline): LNHNV, YYDKDF (reference sequence). CDR3 in amino acids: CATFSDRASGANVLTF. CDR3 DNA: TGTGCCACCTTTTCGGACAGGGCTTCTGGGGCCAACGTCCTGACTTTC.

The chain is built from TRBV28 and TRBJ1-1, with D unresolved. The germline V and J ends were trimmed by 3 bases and 8 bases, with 16 bases remaining between them. Germline CDR1 MDHEN, CDR2 SYDVKM. This CDR3 spans 14 amino acids. For the CDR3, the DNA is TGTGCCAGCAGTTTGGATTTTCCGCAGCGGGAAGCTTTCTTT. Translating it yields CASSLDFPQREAFF.

V is TRBV9 and J is TRBJ2-7; possibly TRBD2 for D (5 bases). The V end lost 4 bases, the J end lost 8 bases, and 16 bases lay between the germline ends. Germline loops: CDR1 SGDLS, CDR2 YYNGEE. This CDR3 has 13 amino acids. CDR3 protein: CASSPPAGSQQYF. In DNA form, the CDR3 reads TGTGCCAGCAGCCCCCCCGCGGGTTCTCAGCAGTACTTC.

This CDR3 is CATSRFNSRAYQETQYF. The CDR3 DNA is TGTGCCACCAGCAGATTTAATTCCCGAGCGTACCAAGAGACCCAGTACTTC. This chain links TRBV15 with TRBJ2-5, with D unclear. V was clipped by 2 bases and J by 0 bases, with 16 bases between them. Germline V CDR1 and CDR2: LNHNV, YYDKDF (reference sequence). The CDR3 has 17 amino acids. The whole variable domain, filled in from reference TRBV15 and TRBJ2-5, reads DAMVIQNPRYQVTQFGKPVTLSCSQTLNHNVMYWYQQKSSQAPKLLFHYYDKDFNNEADTPDNFQSRRPNTSFCFLDIRSPGLGDTAMYLCATSRFNSRAYQETQYFGPGTRLLVL.

The rearrangement joins TRBV28 to TRBJ2-7; the match to TRBD1 covers 9 bases. Germline V lookup: CDR1 MDHEN, CDR2 SYDVKM. The CDR3 totals 14 residues. V lost 6 bases, J lost 4 bases, and 7 bases stayed unmatched. CDR3 DNA sequence: TGTGCCAGCAGGTCAACAGGGGGCGAGTACGAGCAGTACTTC. Its protein is CASRSTGGEYEQYF.

The rearrangement links TRBV19 to TRBJ2-3, with 8 positions matching TRBD1. The CDR3 length is 17 residues. Per germline, CDR1 LNHDA and CDR2 SQIVND (reference sequence). Trimming removed 3 bases from V and 1 base from J; junction bases left unmatched: 9. CDR3 sequence: CASSIWRGGQGTDTQYF. In DNA form, the CDR3 reads TGTGCCAGTAGTATTTGGCGTGGGGGACAGGGCACAGATACGCAGTATTTT.

This clone came up once. The genes are TRBV5-1 and TRBJ2-1; D unresolved. Per germline, CDR1 SGHRS and CDR2 YFSETQ. This CDR3 has 14 amino acids. Between the trimmed V and J ends, which lost 0 bases and 5 bases, there was a span of 9 bases. The CDR3 DNA reads TGCGCCAGCAGCTTGGAGTGGCCAGACAATGAGCAGTTCTTC. It encodes CASSLEWPDNEQFF.

The V gene is TRBV7-9, the J gene TRBJ1-1; D uncertain. The CDR3 runs 11 residues. V was clipped by 5 bases and J by 4 bases, with 5 bases between them. Germline lookup yields CDR1 SEHNR and CDR2 FQNEAQ (reference sequence). CDR3 protein: CASSRFTEAFF. DNA for the CDR3: TGTGCCAGCAGCCGGTTCACTGAAGCTTTCTTT. The full variable domain, with the rest looked up from reference TRBV7-9 and TRBJ1-1, is DTGVSQNPRHKITKRGQNVTFRCDPISEHNRLYWYRQTLGQGPEFLTYFQNEAQLEKSRLLSDRFSAERPKGSFSTLEIQRTEQGDSAMYLCASSRFTEAFFGQGTRLTVV.

The genes are TRBV6-1 and TRBJ2-5; TRBD2 matches at 11 bases. Germline values: CDR1 MNHNS, CDR2 SASEGT. With V trimmed by 1 base and J by 5 bases, 9 bases remained unmatched. The CDR3 is made up of 17 amino acids. For the CDR3, the DNA is TGTGCCAGCAGTGAAGGCAGACTAGCGGGGCATTACGAGACCCAGTACTTC. It encodes CASSEGRLAGHYETQYF.

V gene TRBV7-8 combines with J gene TRBJ2-1; 11 bases line up with TRBD2. Looked up from germline, CDR1 is SGHVS and CDR2 is FQNEAQ. This CDR3 spans 16 amino acids. The V gene end was trimmed by 2 bases and the J gene end by 2 bases; junction bases not matched to a gene: 2. Here the CDR3 DNA reads TGTGCCAGCAGCTTACTGGGACTAGCGGCCTACAATGAGCAGTTCTTC. Amino acid sequence: CASSLLGLAAYNEQFF.

This rearrangement joins TRBV5-6 to TRBJ2-7, with unresolved D. From germline, CDR1 is SGHDT and CDR2 YYEEEE. CDR3 length: 13 residues. Trimming pared 4 bases from V and 4 bases from J, leaving 12 bases between. This chain's CDR3 is CASSKANGYEQYF. CDR3 nucleotide sequence: TGTGCCAGCAGCAAGGCCAACGGGTACGAGCAGTACTTC. Using reference TRBV5-6 and TRBJ2-7 for the parts outside the CDR3, the full variable domain is DAGVTQSPTHLIKTRGQQVTLRCSPKSGHDTVSWYQQALGQGPQFIFQYYEEEERQRGNFPDRFSGHQFPNYSSELNVNALLLGDSALYLCASSKANGYEQYFGPGTRLTVT.

This chain connects TRBV5-6 to TRBJ2-5; 9 positions agree with TRBD2. This CDR3 is built from 14 residues. Trimming at V came to 1 base and at J to 3 bases, leaving 1 base not matched to a gene. CDR1 is SGHDT, CDR2 YYEEEE, per germline. The CDR3 protein is CASSLLAGEETQYF. CDR3 nucleotide sequence: TGTGCCAGCAGCTTGTTAGCGGGGGAAGAGACCCAGTACTTC. The full variable domain, with the rest looked up from reference TRBV5-6 and TRBJ2-5, is DAGVTQSPTHLIKTRGQQVTLRCSPKSGHDTVSWYQQALGQGPQFIFQYYEEEERQRGNFPDRFSGHQFPNYSSELNVNALLLGDSALYLCASSLLAGEETQYFGPGTRLLVL.

This clone is a singleton in its sample. This chain links TRBV27 with TRBJ1-2; D is unresolved. The germline CDR1 and CDR2 sequences are MNHEY and SMNVEV (reference sequence). CDR3 length equals 14 residues. The V end lost 3 bases, the J end lost 3 bases, and 11 bases lay between the germline ends. The DNA of the CDR3 is TGTGCCAGCAGTTTCATCCGCACTGACTATGGCTACACCTTC. This sequence encodes CASSFIRTDYGYTF.

The gene calls are TRBV5-1 and TRBJ2-3; D not resolved. From germline, CDR1 is SGHRS and CDR2 YFSETQ. V was trimmed by 4 bases and J by 2 bases, leaving 20 bases between them. The CDR3 spans 17 residues. The CDR3 loop reads CASSRLSIPSITDTQYF. The CDR3 DNA is TGCGCCAGCAGCCGCCTGAGTATCCCGAGCATCACAGATACGCAGTATTTT.

V and J are TRBV28 and TRBJ1-4; TRBD1 agrees at 9 bases. The J segment lost 8 bases and the V segment lost 6 bases, leaving 7 bases of the junction unmatched. The germline V gene encodes CDR1 MDHEN and CDR2 SYDVKM. CDR3 length equals 14 residues. Written as DNA, the CDR3 is TGTGCCAGCAGAGCACAGGGGGCGGACGAAAAACTGTTTTTT. Translated: CASRAQGADEKLFF. Variable domain in full (rest from reference TRBV28 and TRBJ1-4): DVKVTQSSRYLVKRTGEKVFLECVQDMDHENMFWYRQDPGLGLRLIYFSYDVKMKEKGDIPEGYSVSREKKERFSLILESASTNQTSMYLCASRAQGADEKLFFGSGTQLSVL.

The chain recombines TRBV24-1 with TRBJ2-3; 14 bases map to TRBD2. The CDR3 contains 18 residues. V lost 3 bases and J lost 6; bases outside the gene matches: 10. Germline V lookup: CDR1 KGHDR, CDR2 SFDVKD. CDR3 nucleotides: TGTGCCACCAGTGATGCCGGACTAGCGGGGGGAGGTTTGGATACGCAGTATTTT. Translating gives CATSDAGLAGGGLDTQYF.

This clone was counted ten times or more. The chain carries TRBV7-2 and TRBJ1-2; a possible D gene is TRBD1 (6 bases). The CDR3 totals 13 residues. The V end was cut by 3 bases, the J end by 6 bases, with 11 bases between. The germline V gene has CDR1 SGHTA and CDR2 FQGNSA. CDR3 loop: CASSFLGGNGYTF. The CDR3 nucleotides are TGTGCCAGCAGCTTCTTAGGGGGTAATGGCTACACCTTC.

This chain uses TRBV18 with TRBJ1-3, with D possibly TRBD1 on 6 matching bases. The V gene lost 6 bases and the J gene lost 0 bases, with 15 bases spanning the gap. CDR1 KGHSH and CDR2 LQKENI come from the germline V gene. CDR3 size: 16 residues. The CDR3 DNA follows: TGTGCCAGCTCCCCTAATAAGGACAGCTCTGGAAACACCATATATTTT. Translation: CASSPNKDSSGNTIYF. Full variable domain (missing parts from reference TRBV18 and TRBJ1-3): NAGVMQNPRHLVRRRGQEARLRCSPMKGHSHVYWYRQLPEEGLKFMVYLQKENIIDESGMPKERFSAEFPKEGPSILRIQQVVRGDSAAYFCASSPNKDSSGNTIYFGEGSWLTVV.

The chain recombines TRBV5-3 with TRBJ2-7; 7 positions agree with TRBD2. TRBV5-3 is an open reading frame whose function is uncertain. The V segment lost 0 bases and the J segment 4 bases; nucleotides outside the gene matches: 10. This CDR3 has 16 amino acids. DNA for the CDR3: TGTGCCAGAAGCTTGGTACCCGGGGGGAAAATGTACGAGCAGTACTTC. Amino acid sequence: CARSLVPGGKMYEQYF.